These 20 T cell receptor beta chains came from one sample sequenced in a study of CD8 T cells in Susac syndrome. Random-hexamer reverse transcription was applied to roughly 0.45 to 1 ug RNA. In TCRdb, the immunoSEQ multiplex PCR reads were re-called with MiXCR into one record per CDR3 protein. The repertoire includes some 400,000 distinct CDR3 sequences, about 85% of them detected once, and about 0.12% sits in the top ten. The sample was CD8+ T cells from PBMCs. The receptors were sampled from a human donor with multiple sclerosis.

This rearrangement joins TRBV2 to TRBJ2-1, with a tentative D call TRBD2 (6 bases). Per germline, CDR1 SNHLY and CDR2 FYNNEI. V lost 3 bases and J 6 bases, leaving 15 bases between the germline ends. The CDR3 contains 15 residues. The CDR3 sequence is CASSDAEGRGNEQFF. The CDR3, as DNA: TGTGCCAGCAGTGATGCGGAGGGCCGAGGCAATGAGCAGTTCTTC.

Here the CDR3 reads CASSFELAPHNEQFF. The CDR3 bases are TGTGCCAGCAGTTTTGAACTAGCGCCTCACAATGAGCAGTTCTTC. The rearrangement links TRBV27 to TRBJ2-1; TRBD2 matches at 7 bases. Germline V gives CDR1 MNHEY, CDR2 SMNVEV (reference sequence). CDR3 length: 15 residues. Trimming at V came to 3 bases and at J to 5 bases, leaving 7 bases not matched to a gene.

The V call is TRBV7-3, the J call TRBJ2-7, with TRBD1 matching over 7 bases. Unmatched junction bases numbered 5, after V lost 2 bases and J lost 4 bases. The CDR3 extends over 14 amino acids. From germline, CDR1 is SGHTA and CDR2 FQGTGA. For the CDR3, the DNA is TGTGCCAGCAGCTTAGGAAACAGGGGTTACGAGCAGTACTTC. Translated: CASSLGNRGYEQYF. Based on the CDR3 plus reference TRBV7-3 and TRBJ2-7, the full variable domain is GAGVSQTPSNKVTEKGKYVELRCDPISGHTALYWYRQSLGQGPEFLIYFQGTGAADDSGLPNDRFFAVRPEGSVSTLKIQRTERGDSAVYLCASSLGNRGYEQYFGPGTRLTVT.

This chain uses TRBV7-8 with TRBJ2-1, with 8 bases matching TRBD1. Germline V lookup: CDR1 SGHVS, CDR2 FQNEAQ. With V trimmed by 4 bases and J by 7 bases, 6 bases remained unmatched. The CDR3 is 14 amino acids. Here the CDR3 DNA reads TGTGCCAGCAGCTCCTGGGACAGGTATAATGAGCAGTTCTTC. Its translation: CASSSWDRYNEQFF.

The chain joins TRBV12-3 or TRBV12-4 to TRBJ2-7; 14 bases map to TRBD2. This CDR3 spans 15 amino acids. V dropped 5 bases and J dropped 4; count of bases not matched to a gene: 4. The CDR3 DNA follows: TGTGCCAGCAGTATCGGGACTAGCGGGAGTTACGAGCAGTACTTC. The encoded protein is CASSIGTSGSYEQYF.

This clonotype came up a few times. The chain joins TRBV19 to TRBJ1-1; D not resolved. Germline V lookup: CDR1 LNHDA, CDR2 SQIVND (reference sequence). V lost 3 bases and J 1 base, leaving 6 bases between the germline ends. CDR3 length equals 13 residues. The CDR3 loop is CASSIARNTEAFF. The CDR3 nucleotides read TGTGCCAGTAGTATTGCCAGGAACACTGAAGCTTTCTTT.

The chain has TRBV7-8 and TRBJ2-7, with 10 bases aligning to TRBD2. CDR1 is SGHVS, CDR2 FQNEAQ, per germline. The V segment lost 4 bases and the J segment 1 base; nucleotides outside the gene matches: 7. The CDR3 consists of 16 residues. The CDR3 reads CASSSLLAGASYEQYF. The CDR3 region has the DNA TGTGCCAGCAGCTCCCTTCTAGCGGGAGCTTCCTACGAGCAGTACTTC.

The chain joins TRBV7-9 to TRBJ2-3; D may be TRBD2 (6 bases). Germline V CDR1 and CDR2: SEHNR, FQNEAQ (reference sequence). The V end was cut by 6 bases, the J end by 0 bases, with 19 bases between. This CDR3 spans 17 amino acids. The CDR3 protein is CASSQYTSLSSTDTQYF. Written as DNA, the CDR3 is TGTGCCAGCAGTCAATATACTAGCCTGTCTAGCACAGATACGCAGTATTTT.

The chain uses TRBV6-1 and TRBJ2-3, with D hard to call. Trimming removed 2 bases from V and 5 bases from J, with 14 bases in between. Per the germline V gene, CDR1 is MNHNS and CDR2 is SASEGT. The CDR3 loop spans 15 amino acids. CDR3 bases: TGTGCCAGCAGTGAATGGATGCGGAGTCAAGATACGCAGTATTTT. Protein sequence: CASSEWMRSQDTQYF.

The chain couples TRBV5-4 to TRBJ1-5; D may be TRBD1 (5 bases). Per the germline V gene, CDR1 is SGHNT and CDR2 is YYREEE (reference sequence). Trimming took off 4 bases at V and 5 bases at J, with 16 bases between the two ends. This CDR3 is 15 amino acids long. In DNA form, the CDR3 reads TGTGCCAGCAGCGATGGCCCGGGGGTAGATCAGCCCCAGCATTTT. It codes for CASSDGPGVDQPQHF.

CDR3 loop: CASSFDAAGEQYF. The CDR3 region has the DNA TGTGCCAGCAGCTTTGACGCGGCGGGGGAGCAGTACTTC. The J gene is TRBJ2-7, the V gene TRBV7-9, with D possibly TRBD2 on 6 matching bases. The germline CDR1 and CDR2 sequences are SEHNR and FQNEAQ (reference sequence). The V and J ends lost 3 bases and 7 bases respectively, with 13 bases between them. CDR3 length equals 13 residues.

This clonotype was seen a single time. This chain connects TRBV19 to TRBJ1-1; D not resolved. The germline gives CDR1 LNHDA, CDR2 SQIVND (reference sequence). The V end lost 6 bases, the J end lost 5 bases, and 28 bases lay between the germline ends. The CDR3 length is 18 residues. The CDR3, as DNA: TGTGCCAGTAGCAAAAGCGGGTTTTGGGCAGACACGACAACTGAAGCTTTCTTT. Protein: CASSKSGFWADTTTEAFF.

This clonotype was seen only a few times. V and J are TRBV7-9 and TRBJ2-1; D not resolved. The CDR3 runs to 12 residues. CDR1 SEHNR and CDR2 FQNEAQ come from the germline V gene (reference sequence). Trimming pared 6 bases from V and 4 bases from J, leaving 7 bases between. CDR3 bases: TGTGCCAGCAGGTTGGGTTACAATGAGCAGTTCTTC. Residues: CASRLGYNEQFF.

The rearrangement joins TRBV4-1 to TRBJ2-1, with a possible D match to TRBD2 (6 bases). The V and J ends lost 0 bases and 1 base respectively, with 13 bases between them. Germline lookup yields CDR1 MGHRA and CDR2 YSYEKL. This CDR3 spans 17 amino acids. This chain's CDR3 is CASSQDPIGGSYNEQFF. The CDR3 DNA is TGCGCCAGCAGCCAAGATCCCATCGGGGGTTCCTACAATGAGCAGTTCTTC.

This clonotype was observed a single time. This chain connects TRBV20-1 to TRBJ1-1; the D is unclear. V lost 5 bases to trimming and J lost 3 bases, with 16 bases between them. Looked up from germline, CDR1 is DFQATT and CDR2 is SNEGSKA (reference sequence). There are 14 residues in the CDR3. The CDR3 DNA is TGCAGTGCTGGTAAGATTACGGAGGACACTGAAGCTTTCTTT. It translates to CSAGKITEDTEAFF.

The V and J genes are TRBV7-6 and TRBJ2-2; maybe TRBD1 (6 bases). Trimming took 1 base from V and 2 from J, leaving 14 bases between them. Germline V gives CDR1 SGHVS, CDR2 FNYEAQ. The CDR3 is 17 residues long. CDR3 residues: CASSLVVAGVNTGELFF. CDR3 DNA sequence: TGTGCCAGCAGCTTAGTGGTGGCAGGGGTTAACACCGGGGAGCTGTTTTTT.

This chain connects TRBV12-3 or TRBV12-4 to TRBJ2-5; weak D call: TRBD2 (6 bases). The ends were cut back, 3 bases at V and 1 base at J, with 24 bases in the middle. CDR3 length equals 19 residues. The CDR3 spells CASSFVPLAEKTAQETQYF. CDR3 bases: TGTGCCAGCAGTTTCGTCCCCTTAGCGGAGAAGACGGCCCAAGAGACCCAGTACTTC.

J is TRBJ1-1 and V is TRBV7-9; 7 positions agree with TRBD1. Germline trimming cut 1 base from V and 5 bases from J; bases unmatched to any gene: 16. This CDR3 comprises 18 residues. Germline CDR1 reads SEHNR; CDR2 reads FQNEAQ (reference sequence). CDR3: CASSLVGGTAEGNTEAFF. Written as DNA, the CDR3 is TGTGCCAGCAGCTTAGTAGGGGGGACAGCCGAGGGGAATACTGAAGCTTTCTTT.

This sequence joins TRBV19 and TRBJ1-1, with 9 bases that match TRBD1. The CDR3 loop spans 16 amino acids. J gave up 7 bases and V 1 base, and 10 bases lay outside the gene matches. The germline V gene encodes CDR1 LNHDA and CDR2 SQIVND (reference sequence). This chain's CDR3 is CASSIGPGQGPIEAFF. The CDR3 DNA sequence: TGTGCCAGTAGTATAGGTCCGGGACAGGGCCCTATTGAAGCTTTCTTT.

The V and J genes are TRBV27 and TRBJ1-1, with 8 bases that match TRBD1. The germline CDR1 and CDR2 sequences are MNHEY and SMNVEV (reference sequence). V was clipped by 5 bases and J by 6 bases; unmatched bases: 8. The CDR3 runs 14 residues. CDR3 coding DNA: TGTGCCAGCAGTCGCAACGACAGGGGCGCTGAAGCTTTCTTT. Protein sequence: CASSRNDRGAEAFF.